Each of the 20 T cell receptor beta chains below was sequenced from the same sample in a study of T cell repertoires in cytomegalovirus infection. TCRdb re-called the reads through MiXCR, storing one row per CDR3 protein. Among some 680,000 distinct CDR3 sequences, under 40% were seen once, and the ten largest hold 2.5% to 3.5%. Material for sequencing was PBMCs. These receptors were obtained from a human donor in good health (CMV status not recorded). Some clones in this sample may be carry-over from other donors' samples.

This clonotype was detected a few times. The chain uses TRBV11-2 and TRBJ1-1; D is possibly TRBD1 (5 bases). The germline V and J ends were trimmed by 4 bases and 2 bases, with 14 bases remaining between them. Germline V CDR1 and CDR2: SGHAT, FQNNGV. CDR3 length: 15 residues. This CDR3 is CASSSHGGLNTEAFF. The DNA of the CDR3 is TGTGCCAGCAGCTCCCATGGGGGTCTAAACACTGAAGCTTTCTTT.

In regard to this clonotype: At one boundary the junction diverges from the germline segment, which might be a read error. This rearrangement joins TRBV27 to TRBJ2-7; a weak D match, TRBD2 (6 bases). In germline, CDR1 is MNHEY, CDR2 SMNVEV (reference sequence). This CDR3 is built from 12 residues. The CDR3 protein is CASSSGLHEHYF. CDR3 in DNA: TGTGCAAGCAGTTCGGGACTCCACGAGCATTACTTC.

This clonotype was counted between two and nine times. The chain couples TRBV4-1 to TRBJ1-5; 9 bases agree with TRBD1. The V gene's germline CDR1 is MGHRA and CDR2 YSYEKL. With 0 bases clipped from V and 7 bases from J, the junction kept 10 bases outside the gene matches. CDR3 length: 17 amino acids. CDR3 protein: CASSQDRGTGFRQPQHF. CDR3 in DNA: TGCGCCAGCAGCCAAGATCGCGGGACAGGGTTTAGGCAGCCCCAGCATTTT.

This clonotype was detected a few times. V gene TRBV28 combines with J gene TRBJ2-1; TRBD1 aligns across 9 bases. CDR3 length: 16 amino acids. The V gene end was trimmed by 6 bases and the J gene end by 6 bases; junction bases not matched to a gene: 12. Germline V gene sequence: CDR1 MDHEN, CDR2 SYDVKM. The CDR3 coding sequence is TGTGCCAGCAGCACTAAACAGGGGGCGCTGGTCAATGAGCAGTTCTTC. The encoded protein is CASSTKQGALVNEQFF.

This clonotype was picked up many times. The chain combines TRBV6-1 with TRBJ2-1, with 7 bases that match TRBD2. J was trimmed by 5 bases and V by 1 base; bases with no gene match: 8. Germline lookup yields CDR1 MNHNS and CDR2 SASEGT. CDR3 length: 16 amino acids. The CDR3 bases are TGTGCCAGCAGTGAAGGGCCTAGCGGAGCCCACAATGAGCAGTTCTTC. It codes for CASSEGPSGAHNEQFF.

This clonotype came up many times. The chain joins TRBV7-2 to TRBJ2-7; either TRBD1 or TRBD2 may supply D (5 bases each). This CDR3 has 14 residues. CDR1 and CDR2 (germline): SGHTA, FQGNSA. Trimming stripped 2 bases from V and 2 bases from J, with 10 bases between. CDR3: CASSLSLGAYEQYF. Here the CDR3 DNA reads TGTGCCAGCAGCTTAAGTCTGGGGGCCTACGAGCAGTACTTC.

This clonotype was counted a few times. The chain employs TRBV6-4 and TRBJ2-3, with a possible D match to TRBD1 (5 bases). The germline gives CDR1 MRHNA, CDR2 SNTAGT. Trimming left V 6 bases short and J 1 base short, with 11 bases between. The CDR3 is made up of 14 amino acids. As DNA, the CDR3 is TGTGCCAGCAGCAGGGTCGGACGCACAGATACGCAGTATTTT. As protein: CASSRVGRTDTQYF.

The V gene is TRBV6-5, the J gene TRBJ2-1; perhaps TRBD1 as D (6 bases). V lost 1 base and J lost 6, with 16 bases in between. The CDR3 runs to 16 residues. CDR1 is MNHEY and CDR2 is SVGAGI in the germline V gene. CDR3 sequence reads: CASSYLGIGTPNEQFF. CDR3 nucleotides: TGTGCCAGCAGTTACTTAGGAATCGGGACACCCAATGAGCAGTTCTTC.

The table lists this clonotype with many counts. V and J are TRBV7-8 and TRBJ1-1, with D unclear. The V gene lost 1 base and the J gene lost 8 bases, with 8 bases spanning the gap. Germline CDR1 reads SGHVS; CDR2 reads FQNEAQ. This CDR3 comprises 12 residues. CDR3 loop: CASSLGALEAFF. CDR3 bases: TGTGCCAGCAGCTTAGGGGCGTTGGAAGCTTTCTTT. Full variable domain (outside the CDR3, taken from reference TRBV7-8 and TRBJ1-1): GAGVSQSPRYKVAKRGQDVALRCDPISGHVSLFWYQQALGQGPEFLTYFQNEAQLDKSGLPSDRFFAERPEGSVSTLKIQRTQQEDSAVYLCASSLGALEAFFGQGTRLTVV.

This clonotype has more than one count but fewer than ten. The gene calls are TRBV19 and TRBJ1-5, with TRBD1 matching 7 bases. From germline, CDR1 is LNHDA and CDR2 SQIVND (reference sequence). The CDR3 covers 16 residues. Trimming took 7 bases from V and 2 from J; bases not matched to a gene: 11. The chain's CDR3 is CASTLQGMTGNQPQHF. For the CDR3, the DNA is TGTGCCAGTACACTACAGGGGATGACGGGCAATCAGCCCCAGCATTTT.

The chain carries TRBV6-6 and TRBJ2-1; D unresolved. Germline-derived CDR1 and CDR2 are MNHNY and SVGAGI (reference sequence). This CDR3 has 14 residues. V lost 3 bases, J lost 7 bases, and 13 bases lay in between. The chain's CDR3 is CASSYGQPRNEQFF. CDR3 DNA: TGTGCCAGCAGTTATGGCCAACCCCGGAATGAGCAGTTCTTC.

This chain connects TRBV5-8 to TRBJ2-5; D uncertain. The length of the CDR3 is 14 residues. CDR1 is SGHTS and CDR2 is YDEGEE in the germline V gene. Trimming removed 0 bases at V and 5 bases at J, with 11 bases between. The CDR3 region is CASSLVRAGETQYF. DNA for the CDR3: TGTGCCAGCAGCTTGGTTCGGGCTGGGGAGACCCAGTACTTC. Combining the CDR3 with reference TRBV5-8 and TRBJ2-5 gives the whole variable domain EAGVTQSPTHLIKTRGQQATLRCSPISGHTSVYWYQQALGLGLQFLLWYDEGEERNRGNFPPRFSGRQFPNYSSELNVNALELEDSALYLCASSLVRAGETQYFGPGTRLLVL.

The chain recombines TRBV6-1 with TRBJ2-6; D is unresolved. The ends were cut back, 2 bases at V and 0 bases at J, with 5 bases in the middle. The CDR3 runs 15 residues. Germline values: CDR1 MNHNS, CDR2 SASEGT. CDR3 residues: CASSESHSGANVLTF. The DNA for the CDR3 is TGTGCCAGCAGTGAATCTCACTCTGGGGCCAACGTCCTGACTTTC.

This clonotype has a handful of counts. V is TRBV6-1 and J is TRBJ2-3; a possible D gene is TRBD1 (6 bases). Germline CDR1 and CDR2: MNHNS and SASEGT. V was pared by 7 bases and J by 0 bases, with 14 bases between. This CDR3 comprises 15 residues. CDR3: CASTGVVTSTDTQYF. CDR3 nucleotide sequence: TGTGCCAGCACAGGGGTCGTTACTAGCACAGATACGCAGTATTTT.

This clonotype was seen ten or more times. The rearrangement uses TRBV7-8 and TRBJ1-5; TRBD1 agrees at 12 bases. After removal of 0 bases from V and 7 bases from J, the junction contained 7 bases not matched to a gene. The germline gives CDR1 SGHVS, CDR2 FQNEAQ. This CDR3 is 17 amino acids long. The CDR3 region has the DNA TGTGCCAGCAGCTTAGCATTGGGACAGGGGGCAAGGCAGCCCCAGCATTTT. It yields the protein CASSLALGQGARQPQHF.

As concerns this clonotype: Being one base from a much bigger clone, this may be a read error. Here the CDR3 omits its conserved ending phenylalanine or tryptophan, so a read error is the likely source. The chain carries TRBV7-4 and TRBJ2-7, with TRBD2 matching 10 bases. After removal of 5 bases from V and 1 base from J, the junction contained 2 bases not matched to a gene. Per germline, CDR1 SGHVT and CDR2 SQSDAQ. This CDR3 comprises 14 residues. The CDR3 protein is CASSRSGGSYEQYL. DNA of the CDR3: TGTGCCAGCAGCCGTAGCGGGGGGTCCTACGAGCAGTACTTA.

This clonotype was counted only a few times. This rearrangement joins TRBV6-2 or TRBV6-3 to TRBJ2-1; 10 bases are shared with TRBD2. The germline CDR1 and CDR2 sequences are MNHEY and SVGEGT. This CDR3 has 16 amino acids. V dropped 6 bases and J dropped 8; count of bases not matched to a gene: 13. The CDR3, as DNA: TGTGCCAGCAGAGGCATGGCTAGCGGGAGACTTGATGAGCAGTTCTTC. Translating it yields CASRGMASGRLDEQFF.

This clonotype was found many times. The chain joins TRBV7-8 to TRBJ1-4; possibly TRBD1 for D (6 bases). The CDR3 has 16 amino acids. V lost 4 bases, J lost 0 bases, and 12 bases lay in between. The germline gives CDR1 SGHVS, CDR2 FQNEAQ. The CDR3 region has the DNA TGTGCCAGCAGCTACAGAGCAGGGGCAACTAATGAAAAACTGTTTTTT. This gives the protein CASSYRAGATNEKLFF.

This clonotype has more than one count but fewer than ten. This sequence joins TRBV6-5 and TRBJ2-7, with D perhaps given as TRBD1 or TRBD2 (5 bases each). CDR1 is MNHEY and CDR2 is SVGAGI in the germline V gene. There are 12 residues in the CDR3. Between the trimmed V and J ends, which lost 8 bases and 2 bases, there was a span of 10 bases. The CDR3: CASGPGPYEQYF. CDR3 coding DNA: TGTGCCAGCGGGCCGGGACCCTACGAGCAGTACTTC.

This clonotype was counted a few times. This chain joins TRBV5-8 and TRBJ1-1; D not certain. Germline V gives CDR1 SGHTS, CDR2 YDEGEE. Between the trimmed V and J ends, which lost 4 bases and 4 bases, there was a span of 20 bases. The CDR3 is 16 amino acids. Here the CDR3 reads CASSPETAGLGTEAFF. In DNA form, the CDR3 reads TGTGCCAGCAGCCCTGAGACGGCCGGTCTGGGCACTGAAGCTTTCTTT.